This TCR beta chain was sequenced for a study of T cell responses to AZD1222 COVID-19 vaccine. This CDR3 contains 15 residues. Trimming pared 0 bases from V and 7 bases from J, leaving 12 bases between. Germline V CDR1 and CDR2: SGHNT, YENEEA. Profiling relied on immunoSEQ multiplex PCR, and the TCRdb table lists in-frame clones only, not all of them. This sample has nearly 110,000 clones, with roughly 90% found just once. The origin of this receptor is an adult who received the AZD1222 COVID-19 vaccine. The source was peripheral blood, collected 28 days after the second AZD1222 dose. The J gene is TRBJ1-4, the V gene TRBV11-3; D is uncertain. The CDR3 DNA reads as TGTGCCAGCAGCTTAGACATGGCGTTGGGTGAAAAACTGTTTTTT. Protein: CASSLDMALGEKLFF.